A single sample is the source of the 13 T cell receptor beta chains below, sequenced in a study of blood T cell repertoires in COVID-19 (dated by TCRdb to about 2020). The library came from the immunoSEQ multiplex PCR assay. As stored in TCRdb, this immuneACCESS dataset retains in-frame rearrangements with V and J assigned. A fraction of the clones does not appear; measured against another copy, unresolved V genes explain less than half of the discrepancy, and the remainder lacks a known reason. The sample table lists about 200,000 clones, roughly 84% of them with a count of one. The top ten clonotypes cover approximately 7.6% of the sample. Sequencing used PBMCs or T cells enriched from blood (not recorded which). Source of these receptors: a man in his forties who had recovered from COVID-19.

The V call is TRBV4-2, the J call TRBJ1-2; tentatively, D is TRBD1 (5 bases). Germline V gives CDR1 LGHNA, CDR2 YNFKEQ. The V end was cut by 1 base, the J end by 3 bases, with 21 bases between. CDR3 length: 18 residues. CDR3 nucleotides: TGTGCCAGCAGCCAAGTTGGATTGCGGGAAGGGGCTCACTATGGCTACACCTTC. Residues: CASSQVGLREGAHYGYTF.

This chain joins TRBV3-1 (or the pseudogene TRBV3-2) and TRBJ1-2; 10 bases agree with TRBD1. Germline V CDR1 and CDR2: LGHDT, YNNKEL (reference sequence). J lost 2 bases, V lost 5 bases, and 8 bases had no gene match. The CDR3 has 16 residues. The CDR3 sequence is CASSFGTGEANYGYTF. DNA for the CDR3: TGTGCCAGCAGCTTTGGGACAGGGGAGGCGAACTATGGCTACACCTTC.

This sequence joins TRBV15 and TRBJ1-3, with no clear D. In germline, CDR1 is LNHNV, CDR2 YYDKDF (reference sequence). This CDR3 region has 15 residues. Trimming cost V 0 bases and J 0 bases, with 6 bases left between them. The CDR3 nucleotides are TGTGCCACCAGCAGAGAGAGCGGCTCTGGAAACACCATATATTTT. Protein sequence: CATSRESGSGNTIYF.

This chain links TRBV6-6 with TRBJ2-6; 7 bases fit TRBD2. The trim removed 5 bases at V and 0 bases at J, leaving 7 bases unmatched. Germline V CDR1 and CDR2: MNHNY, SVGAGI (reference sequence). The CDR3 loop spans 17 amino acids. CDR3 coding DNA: TGTGCCAGCAGTCCTGGGAGGGCAAGCTCTGGGGCCAACGTCCTGACTTTC. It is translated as CASSPGRASSGANVLTF.

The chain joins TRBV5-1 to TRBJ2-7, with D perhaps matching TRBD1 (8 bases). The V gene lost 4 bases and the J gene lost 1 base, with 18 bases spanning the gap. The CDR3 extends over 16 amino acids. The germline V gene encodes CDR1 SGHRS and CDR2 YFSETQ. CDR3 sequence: CASSLRTGRGSYEQYF. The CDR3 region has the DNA TGCGCCAGCAGCCTCAGGACAGGGAGGGGATCCTACGAGCAGTACTTC.

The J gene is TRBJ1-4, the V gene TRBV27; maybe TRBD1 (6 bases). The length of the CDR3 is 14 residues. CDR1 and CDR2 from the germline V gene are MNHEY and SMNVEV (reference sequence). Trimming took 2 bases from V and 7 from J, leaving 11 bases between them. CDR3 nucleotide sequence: TGTGCCAGCAGTTTAGGGGGCCTGGGTGAAAAACTGTTTTTT. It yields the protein CASSLGGLGEKLFF.

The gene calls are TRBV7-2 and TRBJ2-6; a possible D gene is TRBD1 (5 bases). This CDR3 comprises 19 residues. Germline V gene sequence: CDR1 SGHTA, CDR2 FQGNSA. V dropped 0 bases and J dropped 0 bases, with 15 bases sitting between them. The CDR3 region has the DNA TGTGCCAGCAGCTTAGCGTCTCAGGGTCTGAGCTCTGGGGCCAACGTCCTGACTTTC. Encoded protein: CASSLASQGLSSGANVLTF.

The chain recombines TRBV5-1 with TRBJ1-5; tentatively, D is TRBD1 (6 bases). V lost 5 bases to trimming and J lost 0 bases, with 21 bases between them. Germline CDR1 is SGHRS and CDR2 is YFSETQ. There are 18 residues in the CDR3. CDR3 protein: CASSSPGDRLPSNQPQHF. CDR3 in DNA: TGCGCCAGCAGTTCACCCGGCGACAGGCTCCCTAGCAATCAGCCCCAGCATTTT.

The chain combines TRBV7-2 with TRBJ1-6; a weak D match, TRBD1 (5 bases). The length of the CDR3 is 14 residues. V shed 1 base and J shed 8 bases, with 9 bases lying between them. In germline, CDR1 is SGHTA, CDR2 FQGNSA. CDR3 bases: TGTGCCAGCAGCTTAGGGGACTTCTATTCACCCCTCCACTTT. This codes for CASSLGDFYSPLHF.

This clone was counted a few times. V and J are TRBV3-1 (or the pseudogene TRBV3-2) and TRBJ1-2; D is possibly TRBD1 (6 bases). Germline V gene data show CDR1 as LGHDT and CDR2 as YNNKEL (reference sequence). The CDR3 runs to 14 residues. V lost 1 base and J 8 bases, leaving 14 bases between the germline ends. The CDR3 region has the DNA TGTGCCAGCAGCCAAGTATCCAGGGGAAGCGGCTACACCTTC. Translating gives CASSQVSRGSGYTF.

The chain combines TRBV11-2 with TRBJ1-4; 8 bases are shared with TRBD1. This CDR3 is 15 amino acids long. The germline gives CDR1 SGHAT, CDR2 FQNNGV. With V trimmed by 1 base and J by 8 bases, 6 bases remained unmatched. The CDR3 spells CASSLVAGGGEKLFF. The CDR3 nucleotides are TGTGCCAGCAGCTTAGTGGCAGGGGGCGGAGAAAAACTGTTTTTT.

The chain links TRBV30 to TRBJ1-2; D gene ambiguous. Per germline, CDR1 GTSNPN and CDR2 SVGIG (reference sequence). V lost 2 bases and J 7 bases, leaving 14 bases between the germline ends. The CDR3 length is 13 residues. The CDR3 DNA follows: TGTGCCTGGAGTCTCACTTATGAGGTTGGCTACACCTTC. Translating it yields CAWSLTYEVGYTF.

CDR3 sequence: CASSLVPSSRSYNEQFF. CDR3 DNA sequence: TGTGCCAGCAGCTTAGTTCCCTCGTCCAGGTCCTACAATGAGCAGTTCTTC. V and J are TRBV11-2 and TRBJ2-1; D ambiguous. V lost 1 base, J lost 1 base, and 14 bases lay in between. Germline CDR1 reads SGHAT; CDR2 reads FQNNGV. The CDR3 is made up of 17 amino acids.